These 30 T cell receptor beta chains were all obtained from the same sample, sequenced in a study of Ad26.COV2.S vaccination and SARS-CoV-2 variants. Treatment indicated: around 19 received Ad26.COV2.S at low or high dose, single or two shots; several received placebo; per-sample allocation not given. Collection of the samples took place on day 63 after the first injection of vaccine or placebo. Assay used: immunoSEQ multiplex PCR; TCRdb lists only in-frame clones, some missing. The sample holds about 680,000 clones, 89% seen once. The sample was peripheral blood, taken in a trial of Ad26.COV2.S vaccine versus placebo. The source is a person between 18 and 65 years old who received the Ad26.COV2.S COVID-19 vaccine or a placebo.

The genes are TRBV6-5 and TRBJ1-3; 7 bases line up with TRBD1. This CDR3 has 15 residues. The J segment lost 4 bases and the V segment lost 2 bases, leaving 5 bases of the junction unmatched. The germline CDR1 and CDR2 sequences are MNHEY and SVGAGI. CDR3 region: CASSYDRAGGNTIYF. The CDR3 DNA sequence: TGTGCCAGCAGTTACGACAGGGCGGGCGGAAACACCATATATTTT.

The chain uses TRBV5-1 and TRBJ1-1, with 7 bases lining up with TRBD1. The J segment lost 7 bases and the V segment lost 1 base, leaving 10 bases of the junction unmatched. The CDR3 totals 15 residues. Germline lookup yields CDR1 SGHRS and CDR2 YFSETQ. CDR3 loop: CASSLWQGGADEAFF. Here the CDR3 DNA reads TGCGCCAGCAGCTTGTGGCAGGGGGGTGCCGATGAAGCTTTCTTT.

The gene calls are TRBV6-1 and TRBJ2-5; 9 bases are a match to TRBD2. The CDR3 sequence is 16 residues long. Germline trimming cut 4 bases from V and 5 bases from J; bases unmatched to any gene: 11. Germline assignment: CDR1 MNHNS and CDR2 SASEGT. The CDR3 reads CASSVLPGLAKETQYF. DNA of the CDR3: TGTGCCAGCAGTGTATTACCGGGACTAGCTAAGGAGACCCAGTACTTC.

In regard to this clone: One junction end does not reproduce the germline sequence, and a read error may be involved. The chain joins TRBV5-1 to TRBJ2-1; 12 bases agree with TRBD2. Germline lookup yields CDR1 SGHRS and CDR2 YFSETQ. The CDR3 is 15 residues long. CDR3 loop: CASSPRTSGDNEQFF. In DNA form, the CDR3 reads TGTGCCAGCAGCCCAAGGACTAGCGGGGACAATGAGCAGTTCTTC.

This clone was seen more than once but under ten times. The rearrangement links TRBV4-3 to TRBJ2-7, with TRBD1 identical over 8 bases. Germline CDR1 reads LGHNA; CDR2 reads YSLEER. CDR3 length: 15 amino acids. With 1 base clipped from V and 5 bases from J, the junction kept 7 bases outside the gene matches. CDR3 amino acids: CASSQGYRGSHEQYF. The CDR3 DNA reads TGCGCCAGCAGCCAAGGGTACAGGGGGTCCCACGAGCAGTACTTC.

The chain uses TRBV5-1 and TRBJ1-1; D may be TRBD1 (6 bases). CDR1 is SGHRS and CDR2 is YFSETQ in the germline V gene. Trimming shortened V by 4 bases and J by 3 bases, and 19 bases separated the two germline ends. This CDR3 is 16 amino acids long. The CDR3, as DNA: TGCGCCAGCAGCACCCGGGACACCCTTGGGGACACTGAAGCTTTCTTT. Its protein product is CASSTRDTLGDTEAFF.

This chain links TRBV30 with TRBJ2-1; D gene unclear. Germline V gene sequence: CDR1 GTSNPN, CDR2 SVGIG (reference sequence). V was trimmed by 2 bases and J by 4 bases, leaving 9 bases between them. The CDR3 runs to 13 residues. The CDR3 DNA reads as TGTGCCTGGAGTCCCCCCTCATACAATGAGCAGTTCTTC. Protein: CAWSPPSYNEQFF.

This clone was detected once. The rearrangement joins TRBV9 to TRBJ2-1; TRBD2 aligns across 7 bases. The V gene end was trimmed by 4 bases and the J gene end by 8 bases; junction bases not matched to a gene: 12. CDR3 length: 15 amino acids. The V gene's germline CDR1 is SGDLS and CDR2 YYNGEE. The CDR3 DNA sequence: TGTGCCAGCAGCCCCTCCCGTCGGGAGGTCTATGAGCAGTTCTTC. Translated, it gives CASSPSRREVYEQFF.

This clone was detected only once. CDR3 DNA sequence: TGTGCCAGCAGCCCTCGGACCGACACTGAAGCTTTCTTT. Its protein is CASSPRTDTEAFF. This chain joins TRBV7-8 and TRBJ1-1; no clear D. Trimming shortened V by 5 bases and J by 3 bases, and 10 bases separated the two germline ends. Germline V gives CDR1 SGHVS, CDR2 FQNEAQ. This CDR3 region has 13 residues.

This chain links TRBV6-5 with TRBJ1-3; D gene uncertain. Germline assignment: CDR1 MNHEY and CDR2 SVGAGI. The CDR3 has 16 amino acids. The ends were cut back, 0 bases at V and 4 bases at J, with 13 bases in the middle. CDR3 coding DNA: TGTGCCAGCAGTTACTCGAAACCCCAACTCGGAAACACCATATATTTT. Protein sequence: CASSYSKPQLGNTIYF.

The rearrangement uses TRBV5-6 and TRBJ2-7; D uncertain. V gave up 4 bases and J gave up 7 bases, with 18 bases separating them. Per germline, CDR1 SGHDT and CDR2 YYEEEE. CDR3 size: 14 residues. Here the CDR3 DNA reads TGTGCCAGCAGCCCGACCGCTGGTTTCCGAGAGCAGTACTTC. Protein product: CASSPTAGFREQYF.

Worth noting for this clone: This sample includes further DNA sequences coding for the same CDR3. V gene TRBV30 combines with J gene TRBJ2-7; D unclear. Germline assignment: CDR1 GTSNPN and CDR2 SVGIG (reference sequence). The CDR3 is 11 amino acids. The V end lost 3 bases, the J end lost 6 bases, and 9 bases lay between the germline ends. The chain's CDR3 is CAWRGRGEQYF. DNA of the CDR3: TGTGCCTGGAGAGGAAGAGGCGAGCAGTACTTC.

CDR3 sequence: CASSLGASWGNEQFF. CDR3 sequence (DNA): TGCGCCAGCAGCTTGGGAGCTAGTTGGGGCAATGAGCAGTTCTTC. The chain couples TRBV5-1 to TRBJ2-1; no clear D. V was clipped by 0 bases and J by 6 bases, with 13 bases between them. Per the germline V gene, CDR1 is SGHRS and CDR2 is YFSETQ. This CDR3 region has 15 residues.

The genes are TRBV14 and TRBJ1-2; D uncertain. CDR1 and CDR2 (germline): SGHDN, FVKESK. This CDR3 comprises 15 residues. V lost 0 bases, J lost 6 bases, and 14 bases lay in between. CDR3 residues: CASSQDLGRINGYTF. The CDR3 DNA reads TGTGCCAGCAGCCAAGATCTTGGCAGAATTAATGGCTACACCTTC. Full variable domain (rest looked up from reference TRBV14 and TRBJ1-2): EAGVTQFPSHSVIEKGQTVTLRCDPISGHDNLYWYRRVMGKEIKFLLHFVKESKQDESGMPNNRFLAERTGGTYSTLKVQPAELEDSGVYFCASSQDLGRINGYTFGSGTRLTVV.

V usage is TRBV2 and J usage is TRBJ1-5; D gene uncertain. CDR3 length: 14 residues. Germline-derived CDR1 and CDR2 are SNHLY and FYNNEI. V lost 7 bases and J lost 7, with 17 bases in between. The CDR3 region is CASTGPAEGQPQHF. CDR3 sequence (DNA): TGTGCCAGCACCGGGCCTGCCGAAGGGCAGCCCCAGCATTTT.

This chain connects TRBV7-9 to TRBJ1-2; TRBD1 agrees at 12 bases. The germline V gene encodes CDR1 SEHNR and CDR2 FQNEAQ (reference sequence). The CDR3 runs to 15 residues. J gave up 4 bases and V 5 bases, and 5 bases lay outside the gene matches. In nucleotides, the CDR3 is TGTGCCAGCAGCCCCGGGACAGGGGGCTCCTATGGCTACACCTTC. This translates into CASSPGTGGSYGYTF.

The chain uses TRBV6-6 and TRBJ1-1; D perhaps matches TRBD1 (5 bases). Germline V lookup: CDR1 MNHNY, CDR2 SVGAGI (reference sequence). V was clipped by 6 bases and J by 1 base, with 12 bases between them. The CDR3 is 14 amino acids. The CDR3 DNA is TGTGCCAGCAGCCAGGGACGGAAGAACACTGAAGCTTTCTTT. Protein: CASSQGRKNTEAFF.

This clone is a singleton in its sample. V usage is TRBV5-4 and J usage is TRBJ2-7; D remains ambiguous. The germline gives CDR1 SGHNT, CDR2 YYREEE (reference sequence). The CDR3 contains 14 residues. Trimming took off 1 base at V and 2 bases at J, with 10 bases between the two ends. The chain's CDR3 is CASSLTSRPYEQYF. In nucleotides, the CDR3 is TGTGCCAGCAGCTTGACCAGCCGCCCCTACGAGCAGTACTTC.

CDR3: CASRPPGLAGLVLYF. The CDR3 coding sequence is TGTGCCAGTAGGCCCCCGGGACTAGCGGGACTCGTACTGTACTTC. This chain connects TRBV19 to TRBJ2-7; TRBD2 matches at 13 bases. Germline values: CDR1 LNHDA, CDR2 SQIVND (reference sequence). V lost 6 bases and J lost 12; bases outside the gene matches: 14. CDR3 size: 15 residues. Full variable domain (remainder filled in from reference TRBV19 and TRBJ2-7): DGGITQSPKYLFRKEGQNVTLSCEQNLNHDAMYWYRQDPGQGLRLIYYSQIVNDFQKGDIAEGYSVSREKKESFPLTVTSAQKNPTAFYLCASRPPGLAGLVLYFGPGTRLTVT.

The V call is TRBV30, the J call TRBJ2-6, with unresolved D. The CDR3 runs to 14 residues. The V and J ends lost 2 bases and 2 bases respectively, with 7 bases between them. From germline, CDR1 is GTSNPN and CDR2 SVGIG (reference sequence). The CDR3 here is CAWSKLTGANVLTF. Written as DNA, the CDR3 is TGTGCCTGGAGTAAACTGACTGGGGCCAACGTCCTGACTTTC.

The genes are TRBV5-4 and TRBJ2-3; 9 nucleotides agree with TRBD2. The CDR3 is 15 residues long. V lost 3 bases to trimming and J lost 1 base; unmatched junction nucleotides: 3. Germline V lookup: CDR1 SGHNT, CDR2 YYREEE (reference sequence). In DNA, the CDR3 is TGTGCCAGCAGCTCCCGGACTAGCGGCACAGATACGCAGTATTTT. Protein: CASSSRTSGTDTQYF.

This chain links TRBV29-1 with TRBJ1-2; possible D gene TRBD1, 6 bases. Per the germline V gene, CDR1 is SQVTM and CDR2 is ANQGSEA. The CDR3 length is 12 residues. Trimming took off 6 bases at V and 7 bases at J, with 15 bases between the two ends. The CDR3 sequence: CSVQTGRGGYTF. CDR3 bases: TGCAGCGTACAGACAGGTCGAGGTGGCTACACCTTC.

This clone showed up just a few times. This chain connects TRBV7-3 to TRBJ2-2; 7 bases fit TRBD2. Germline trimming cut 5 bases from V and 3 bases from J; bases unmatched to any gene: 15. The germline V gene encodes CDR1 SGHTA and CDR2 FQGTGA. The CDR3 covers 18 residues. CDR3 sequence: CASSLDPAGWPYTGELFF. The CDR3 DNA is TGTGCCAGCAGCCTCGATCCAGCGGGGTGGCCCTACACCGGGGAGCTGTTTTTT.

Remarks on this clone: The sample contains more than one DNA sequence encoding this CDR3. The chain is built from TRBV30 and TRBJ2-5, with no clear D. CDR1 is GTSNPN and CDR2 is SVGIG in the germline V gene (reference sequence). This CDR3 contains 11 residues. V was clipped by 1 base and J by 2 bases, with 2 bases between them. The CDR3 DNA reads TGTGCCTGGAGTGCTCAAGAGACCCAGTACTTC. Its protein product is CAWSAQETQYF. Using reference TRBV30 and TRBJ2-5 for the parts outside the CDR3, the full variable domain is SQTIHQWPATLVQPVGSPLSLECTVEGTSNPNLYWYRQAAGRGLQLLFYSVGIGQISSEVPQNLSASRPQDRQFILSSKKLLLSDSGFYLCAWSAQETQYFGPGTRLLVL.

The V gene is TRBV21-1, the J gene TRBJ1-1. TRBV21-1 is marked as a pseudogene. The CDR3 has 15 amino acids. As DNA, the CDR3 is TGTGCCAGCAGCAGATGGAAGGGAGGGAACACTGAAGCTTTCTTT. This sequence encodes CASSRWKGGNTEAFF.

This chain joins TRBV13 and TRBJ1-3; D is perhaps TRBD1 (5 bases). Trimming took 3 bases from V and 4 from J, leaving 10 bases between them. The CDR3 totals 14 residues. CDR1 and CDR2 (germline): PRHDT, FYEKMQ (reference sequence). DNA for the CDR3: TGTGCCAGCAGCTTCAGGGAGGCCGGAAACACCATATATTTT. Translating gives CASSFREAGNTIYF.

The chain uses TRBV6-5 and TRBJ1-6; D ambiguous. Germline V CDR1 and CDR2: MNHEY, SVGAGI. V shed 1 base and J shed 6 bases, with 7 bases lying between them. The CDR3 length is 14 residues. The CDR3 DNA reads TGTGCCAGCAGTTACTTACAGCCTAATTCACCCCTCCACTTT. This encodes CASSYLQPNSPLHF.

This chain connects TRBV11-2 to TRBJ1-2, with D hard to call. The germline V gene encodes CDR1 SGHAT and CDR2 FQNNGV. CDR3 length: 12 residues. The V gene lost 4 bases and the J gene lost 5 bases, with 8 bases spanning the gap. CDR3 sequence: CASSYDGYGYTF. The DNA of the CDR3 is TGTGCCAGCAGCTACGACGGATATGGCTACACCTTC.

The V and J genes are TRBV30 and TRBJ2-7; D unclear. CDR3 length equals 13 residues. Looked up from germline, CDR1 is GTSNPN and CDR2 is SVGIG (reference sequence). Trimming removed 0 bases at V and 1 base at J, with 7 bases between. The CDR3 DNA sequence: TGTGCCTGGAGTGTATCTCTTTCCTACGAGCAGTACTTC. Amino acids: CAWSVSLSYEQYF.

The chain recombines TRBV19 with TRBJ2-7; a possible D gene is TRBD1 (6 bases). Looked up from germline, CDR1 is LNHDA and CDR2 is SQIVND (reference sequence). The CDR3 extends over 15 amino acids. V lost 5 bases and J lost 0, with 14 bases in between. CDR3 loop: CASSSSTGFSYEQYF. The CDR3, as DNA: TGTGCCAGTAGTTCTTCTACAGGGTTCTCCTACGAGCAGTACTTC. Full variable domain (outside the CDR3, taken from reference TRBV19 and TRBJ2-7): DGGITQSPKYLFRKEGQNVTLSCEQNLNHDAMYWYRQDPGQGLRLIYYSQIVNDFQKGDIAEGYSVSREKKESFPLTVTSAQKNPTAFYLCASSSSTGFSYEQYFGPGTRLTVT.